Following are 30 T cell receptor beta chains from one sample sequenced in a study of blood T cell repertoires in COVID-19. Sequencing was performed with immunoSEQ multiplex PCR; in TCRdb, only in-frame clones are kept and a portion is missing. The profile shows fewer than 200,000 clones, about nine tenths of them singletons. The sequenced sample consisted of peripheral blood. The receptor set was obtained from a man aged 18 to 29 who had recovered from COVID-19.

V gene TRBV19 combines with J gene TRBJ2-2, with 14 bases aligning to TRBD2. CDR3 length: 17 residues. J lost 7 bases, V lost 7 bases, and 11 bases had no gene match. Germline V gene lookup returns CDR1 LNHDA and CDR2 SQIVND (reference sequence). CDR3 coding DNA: TGTGCCAGTACCTTGACTAGCGGGAGGGCCGTTGGCGGGGAGCTGTTTTTT. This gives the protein CASTLTSGRAVGGELFF.

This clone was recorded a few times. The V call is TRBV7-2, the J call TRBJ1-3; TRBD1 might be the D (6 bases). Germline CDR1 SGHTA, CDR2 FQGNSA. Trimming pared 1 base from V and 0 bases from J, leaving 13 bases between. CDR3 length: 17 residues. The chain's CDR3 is CASSLESGQLSGNTIYF. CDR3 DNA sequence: TGTGCCAGCAGCTTAGAGTCTGGACAGCTCTCTGGAAACACCATATATTTT.

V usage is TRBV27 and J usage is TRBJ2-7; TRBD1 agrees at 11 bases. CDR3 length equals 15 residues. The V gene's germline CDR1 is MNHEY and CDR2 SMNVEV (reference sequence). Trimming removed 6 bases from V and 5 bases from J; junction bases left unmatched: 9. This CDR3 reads CASRSLGTGGHEQYF. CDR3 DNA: TGTGCCAGCAGGTCCCTGGGGACAGGGGGGCACGAGCAGTACTTC.

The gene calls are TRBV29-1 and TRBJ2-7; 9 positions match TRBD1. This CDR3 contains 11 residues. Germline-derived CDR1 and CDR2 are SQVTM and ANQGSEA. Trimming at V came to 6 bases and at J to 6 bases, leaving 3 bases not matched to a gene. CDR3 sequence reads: CSVRTGAEQYF. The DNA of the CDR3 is TGCAGCGTCCGGACAGGGGCCGAGCAGTACTTC.

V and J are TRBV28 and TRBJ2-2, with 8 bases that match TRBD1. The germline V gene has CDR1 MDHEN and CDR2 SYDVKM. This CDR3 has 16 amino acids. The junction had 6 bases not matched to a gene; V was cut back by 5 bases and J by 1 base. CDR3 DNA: TGTGCCAGCAGTCGAGCCGGGACAGGGAACACCGGGGAGCTGTTTTTT. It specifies CASSRAGTGNTGELFF.

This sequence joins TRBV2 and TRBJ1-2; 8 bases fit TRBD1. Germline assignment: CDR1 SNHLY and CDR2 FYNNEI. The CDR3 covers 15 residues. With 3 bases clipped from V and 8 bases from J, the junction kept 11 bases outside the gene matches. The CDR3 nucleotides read TGTGCCAGCAGTGACCCCCCACAGGGGGTCGGAGGCTACACCTTC. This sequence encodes CASSDPPQGVGGYTF.

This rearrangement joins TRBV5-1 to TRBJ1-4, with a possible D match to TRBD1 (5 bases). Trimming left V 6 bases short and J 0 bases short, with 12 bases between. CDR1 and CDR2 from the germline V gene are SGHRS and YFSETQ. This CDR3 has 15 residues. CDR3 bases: TGCGCCAGCACCACGTCGGGGGCAACTAATGAAAAACTGTTTTTT. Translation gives CASTTSGATNEKLFF.

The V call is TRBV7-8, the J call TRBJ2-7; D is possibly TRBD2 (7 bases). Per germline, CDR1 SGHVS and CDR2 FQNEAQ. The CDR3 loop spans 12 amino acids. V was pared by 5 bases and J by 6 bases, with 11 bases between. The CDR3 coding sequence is TGTGCCAGCAGCCGTGGGGGGGCCGAGCAGTACTTC. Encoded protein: CASSRGGAEQYF.

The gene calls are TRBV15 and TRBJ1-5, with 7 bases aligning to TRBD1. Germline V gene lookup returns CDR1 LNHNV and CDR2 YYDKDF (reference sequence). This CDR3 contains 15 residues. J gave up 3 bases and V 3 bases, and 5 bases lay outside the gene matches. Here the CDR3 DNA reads TGTGCCACCAGCAGGCATACAGGGGCCAATCAGCCCCAGCATTTT. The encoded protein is CATSRHTGANQPQHF. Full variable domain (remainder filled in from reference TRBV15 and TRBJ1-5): DAMVIQNPRYQVTQFGKPVTLSCSQTLNHNVMYWYQQKSSQAPKLLFHYYDKDFNNEADTPDNFQSRRPNTSFCFLDIRSPGLGDTAMYLCATSRHTGANQPQHFGDGTRLSIL.

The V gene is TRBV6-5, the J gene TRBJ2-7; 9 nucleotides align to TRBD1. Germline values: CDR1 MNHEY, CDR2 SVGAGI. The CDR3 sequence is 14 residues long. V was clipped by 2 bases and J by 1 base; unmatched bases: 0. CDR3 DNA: TGTGCCAGCAGTTACGGACAGGGGTCCTACGAGCAGTACTTC. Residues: CASSYGQGSYEQYF.

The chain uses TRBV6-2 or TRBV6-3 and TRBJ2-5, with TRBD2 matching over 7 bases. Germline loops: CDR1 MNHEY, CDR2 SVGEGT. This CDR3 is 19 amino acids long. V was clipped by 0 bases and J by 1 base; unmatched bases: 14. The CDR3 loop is CASSYSGWRASGSQETQYF. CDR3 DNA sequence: TGTGCCAGCAGTTACTCGGGGTGGCGGGCTAGCGGCTCCCAAGAGACCCAGTACTTC.

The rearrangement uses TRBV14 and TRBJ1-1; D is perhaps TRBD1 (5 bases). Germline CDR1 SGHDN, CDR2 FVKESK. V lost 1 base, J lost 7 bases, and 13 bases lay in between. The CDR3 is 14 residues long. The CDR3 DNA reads TGTGCCAGCAGCCAAGCCGGGTTGGGGGGTGAAGCTTTCTTT. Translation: CASSQAGLGGEAFF.

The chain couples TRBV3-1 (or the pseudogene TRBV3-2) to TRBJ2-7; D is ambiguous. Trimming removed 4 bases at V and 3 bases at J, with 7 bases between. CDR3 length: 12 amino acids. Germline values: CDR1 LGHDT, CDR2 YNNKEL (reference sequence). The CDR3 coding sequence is TGTGCCAGCAGCCCAGACCGCTACGAGCAGTACTTC. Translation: CASSPDRYEQYF.

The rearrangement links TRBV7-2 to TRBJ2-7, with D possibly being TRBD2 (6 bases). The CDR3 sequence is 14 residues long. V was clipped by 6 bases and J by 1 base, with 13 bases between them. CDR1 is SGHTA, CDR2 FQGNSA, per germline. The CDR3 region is CASSHTGGSYEQYF. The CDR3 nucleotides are TGTGCCAGCAGTCATACCGGGGGATCCTACGAGCAGTACTTC.

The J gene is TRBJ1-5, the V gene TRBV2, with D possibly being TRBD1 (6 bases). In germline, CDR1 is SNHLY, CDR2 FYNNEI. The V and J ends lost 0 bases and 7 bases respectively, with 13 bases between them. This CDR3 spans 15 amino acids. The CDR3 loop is CASSEASGVYQPQHF. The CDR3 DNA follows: TGTGCCAGCAGTGAAGCGTCAGGGGTTTACCAGCCCCAGCATTTT.

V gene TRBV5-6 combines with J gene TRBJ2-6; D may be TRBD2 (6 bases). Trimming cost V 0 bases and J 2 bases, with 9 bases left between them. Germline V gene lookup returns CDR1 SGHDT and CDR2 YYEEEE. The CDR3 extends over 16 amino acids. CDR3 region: CASSLVRLAGANVLTF. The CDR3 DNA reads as TGTGCCAGCAGCTTGGTCAGACTAGCTGGGGCCAACGTCCTGACTTTC.

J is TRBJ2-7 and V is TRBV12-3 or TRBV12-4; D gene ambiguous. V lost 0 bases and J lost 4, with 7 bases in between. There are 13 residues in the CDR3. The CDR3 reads CASSLALSYEQYF. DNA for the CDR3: TGTGCCAGCAGTTTAGCGCTATCTTACGAGCAGTACTTC.

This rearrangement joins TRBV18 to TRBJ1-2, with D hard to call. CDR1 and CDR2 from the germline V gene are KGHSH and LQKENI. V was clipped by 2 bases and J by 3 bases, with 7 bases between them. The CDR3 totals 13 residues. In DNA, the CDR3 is TGTGCCAGCTCACCATCGGCGGACTATGGCTACACCTTC. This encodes CASSPSADYGYTF.

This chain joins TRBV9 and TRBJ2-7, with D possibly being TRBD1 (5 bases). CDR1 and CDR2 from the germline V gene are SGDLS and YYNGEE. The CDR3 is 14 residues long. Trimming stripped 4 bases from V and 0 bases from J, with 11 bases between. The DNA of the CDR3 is TGTGCCAGCAGCCCACACAGGCTCTCCTACGAGCAGTACTTC. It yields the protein CASSPHRLSYEQYF.

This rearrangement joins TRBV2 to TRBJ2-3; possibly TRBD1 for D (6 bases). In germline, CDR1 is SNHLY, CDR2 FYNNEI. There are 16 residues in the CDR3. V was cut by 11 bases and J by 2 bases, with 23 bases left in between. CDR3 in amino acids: CAGSKETGYNTDTQYF. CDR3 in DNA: TGTGCCGGATCAAAAGAGACAGGATACAACACAGATACGCAGTATTTT.

The CDR3, as DNA: TGTGCCAGCAGCTTCGCAGATACGCAGTATTTT. It yields the protein CASSFADTQYF. J is TRBJ2-3 and V is TRBV7-2; D gene unclear. This CDR3 comprises 11 residues. Germline V gives CDR1 SGHTA, CDR2 FQGNSA. Trimming took off 3 bases at V and 4 bases at J, with 2 bases between the two ends.

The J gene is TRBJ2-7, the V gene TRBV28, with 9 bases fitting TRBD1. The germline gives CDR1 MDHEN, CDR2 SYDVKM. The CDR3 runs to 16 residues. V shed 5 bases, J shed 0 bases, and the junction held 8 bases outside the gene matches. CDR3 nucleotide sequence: TGTGCCAGCAGTCCTCCGGACAGGGGATTCTCCTACGAGCAGTACTTC. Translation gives CASSPPDRGFSYEQYF. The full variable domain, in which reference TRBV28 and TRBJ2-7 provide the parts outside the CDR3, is DVKVTQSSRYLVKRTGEKVFLECVQDMDHENMFWYRQDPGLGLRLIYFSYDVKMKEKGDIPEGYSVSREKKERFSLILESASTNQTSMYLCASSPPDRGFSYEQYFGPGTRLTVT.

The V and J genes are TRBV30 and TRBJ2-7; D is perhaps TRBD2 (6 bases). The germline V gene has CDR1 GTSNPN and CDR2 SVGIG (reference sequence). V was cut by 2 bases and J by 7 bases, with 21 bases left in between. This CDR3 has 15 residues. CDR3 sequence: CAWSPRGRSLGEQYF. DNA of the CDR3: TGTGCCTGGAGTCCCCGAGGGAGGTCCCTGGGTGAGCAGTACTTC.

The CDR3 protein is CASSGTGASPLHF. CDR3 sequence (DNA): TGTGCCAGCAGTGGAACAGGCGCTTCACCCCTCCACTTT. This chain connects TRBV25-1 to TRBJ1-6, with a tentative D call TRBD1 (5 bases). In germline, CDR1 is MGHDK, CDR2 SYGVNS. This CDR3 has 13 amino acids. V lost 4 bases and J 9 bases, leaving 10 bases between the germline ends.

DNA for the CDR3: TGCAGCGTCGACAGTAACTATGGCTACACCTTC. Translating gives CSVDSNYGYTF. This chain links TRBV29-1 with TRBJ1-2; tentatively, D is TRBD1 (5 bases). CDR3 length: 11 amino acids. Germline V gene lookup returns CDR1 SQVTM and CDR2 ANQGSEA. Trimming shortened V by 6 bases and J by 1 base, and 6 bases separated the two germline ends. Combining the CDR3 with reference TRBV29-1 and TRBJ1-2 gives the whole variable domain SAVISQKPSRDICQRGTSLTIQCQVDSQVTMMFWYRQQPGQSLTLIATANQGSEATYESGFVIDKFPISRPNLTFSTLTVSNMSPEDSSIYLCSVDSNYGYTFGSGTRLTVV.

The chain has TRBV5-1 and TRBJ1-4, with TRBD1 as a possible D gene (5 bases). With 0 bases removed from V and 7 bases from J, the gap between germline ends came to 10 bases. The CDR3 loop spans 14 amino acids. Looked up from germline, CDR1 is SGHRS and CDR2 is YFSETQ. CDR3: CASSLGRVGEKLFF. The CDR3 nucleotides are TGCGCCAGCAGCTTGGGCAGGGTGGGTGAAAAACTGTTTTTT.

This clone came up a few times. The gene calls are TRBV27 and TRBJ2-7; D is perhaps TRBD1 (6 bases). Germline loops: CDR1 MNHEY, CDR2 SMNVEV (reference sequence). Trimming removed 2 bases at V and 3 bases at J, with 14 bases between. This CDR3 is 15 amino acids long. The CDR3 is CASSLARGQYYEQYF. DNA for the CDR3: TGTGCCAGCAGTTTAGCCCGGGGACAATACTACGAGCAGTACTTC.

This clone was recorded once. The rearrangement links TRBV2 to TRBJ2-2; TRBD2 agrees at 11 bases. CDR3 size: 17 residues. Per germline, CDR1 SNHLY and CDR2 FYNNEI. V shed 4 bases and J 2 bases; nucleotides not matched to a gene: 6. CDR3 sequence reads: CASSGASGRLNTGELFF. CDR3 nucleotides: TGTGCCAGCAGTGGGGCTAGCGGGAGGTTAAACACCGGGGAGCTGTTTTTT.

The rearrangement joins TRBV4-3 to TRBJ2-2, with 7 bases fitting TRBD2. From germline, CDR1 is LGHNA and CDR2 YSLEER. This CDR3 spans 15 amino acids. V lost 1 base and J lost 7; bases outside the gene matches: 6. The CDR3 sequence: CASSQGSGTDGELFF. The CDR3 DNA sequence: TGCGCCAGCAGCCAAGGCAGCGGGACGGACGGGGAGCTGTTTTTT.

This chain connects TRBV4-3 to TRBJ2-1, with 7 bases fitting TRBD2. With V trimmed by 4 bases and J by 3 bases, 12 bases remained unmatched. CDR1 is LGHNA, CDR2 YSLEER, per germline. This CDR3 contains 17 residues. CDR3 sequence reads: CASSPKLLADHYNEQFF. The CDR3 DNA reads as TGCGCCAGCAGCCCGAAACTCCTAGCGGACCACTACAATGAGCAGTTCTTC.